Following are 19 T cell receptor beta chains from one sample sequenced in a study of blood T cells in healthy people across ages. Together with a sample-barcoded 5' primer, a J-beta primer mix was included in a second PCR lasting roughly 7 to 11 cycles. In TCRdb, the 5' RACE reads were re-called with MiXCR into one record per CDR3 protein. Here the sample spans about 380,000 distinct CDR3 sequences, 45% to 60% being singletons. The sample consisted of blood. The receptors derive from a man in his sixties in good health.

The chain employs TRBV14 and TRBJ1-2; a weak D match, TRBD1 (5 bases). The CDR3 contains 15 residues. CDR1 and CDR2 (germline): SGHDN, FVKESK. V was pared by 4 bases and J by 1 base, with 13 bases between. The CDR3 here is CASSPGHAINYGYTF. In DNA, the CDR3 is TGTGCCAGCAGCCCCGGACACGCGATTAACTATGGCTACACCTTC.

The chain joins TRBV6-5 to TRBJ2-5; a possible D gene is TRBD2 (6 bases). The end of the DNA is better explained by TRBJ2-7, so the J call may be wrong. Germline V gives CDR1 MNHEY, CDR2 SVGAGI. The CDR3 sequence is 14 residues long. The CDR3 DNA reads as TGTGCCAGCAGTTACGACGCGGGGTTTTACGAGCAGTACTTC. Amino acid sequence: CASSYDAGFYEQYF.

The chain carries TRBV10-3 and TRBJ2-5, with D perhaps TRBD1 (6 bases). TRBJ2-1 explains the end of the DNA better; the J call may be wrong. The germline V gene encodes CDR1 ENHRY and CDR2 SYGVKD. CDR3 length equals 13 residues. In nucleotides, the CDR3 is TGTGCCATCAGACAGGGCAGACAAGAGACCCAGTTCTTC. It yields the protein CAIRQGRQETQFF.

There are a few counts of this clonotype. The chain is built from TRBV27 and TRBJ2-3, with 14 bases matching TRBD2. The ends lost 5 bases at V and 5 bases at J; junction bases unmatched: 6. CDR3 length: 16 amino acids. Looked up from germline, CDR1 is MNHEY and CDR2 is SMNVEV (reference sequence). CDR3 residues: CASSPLTSGRGDTQYF. Here the CDR3 DNA reads TGTGCCAGCAGTCCCCTGACTAGCGGGAGGGGAGATACGCAGTATTTT.

This clonotype was counted ten times or more. V and J are TRBV20-1 and TRBJ1-6, with 8 bases fitting TRBD1. Germline CDR1 DFQATT, CDR2 SNEGSKA (reference sequence). Trimming took 5 bases from V and 7 from J; bases not matched to a gene: 13. The CDR3 is 16 amino acids. The CDR3 loop is CSAGPEGQGANSPLHF. The CDR3 nucleotides are TGCAGTGCTGGACCCGAGGGGCAGGGGGCGAATTCACCCCTCCACTTT.

V and J are TRBV7-2 and TRBJ2-7, with D unclear. Germline lookup yields CDR1 SGHTA and CDR2 FQGNSA. V lost 1 base and J 5 bases, leaving 9 bases between the germline ends. This CDR3 has 13 residues. The chain's CDR3 is CASSLGPGDEQYF. The CDR3 DNA reads TGTGCCAGCAGCTTAGGGCCAGGCGACGAGCAGTACTTC.

The V call is TRBV12-3 or TRBV12-4, the J call TRBJ2-1, with 9 positions matching TRBD1. The CDR3 extends over 14 amino acids. The ends lost 6 bases at V and 8 bases at J; junction bases unmatched: 8. In DNA form, the CDR3 reads TGTGCCAGCAGCGACAGGGGGGTTTCCGATGAGCAGTTCTTC. Translated: CASSDRGVSDEQFF.

This clonotype was picked up a small number of times. The chain has TRBV29-1 and TRBJ2-7, with D possibly being TRBD1 or TRBD2 (6 bases each). The germline V gene has CDR1 SQVTM and CDR2 ANQGSEA. The V end was cut by 2 bases, the J end by 0 bases, with 14 bases between. The CDR3 totals 15 residues. CDR3 region: CSVERPGGHSYEQYF. The DNA for the CDR3 is TGCAGCGTTGAACGGCCTGGGGGGCACTCCTACGAGCAGTACTTC.

V usage is TRBV29-1 and J usage is TRBJ1-2, with D unresolved. Germline CDR1 and CDR2: SQVTM and ANQGSEA. CDR3 length equals 12 residues. Trimming took off 7 bases at V and 4 bases at J, with 13 bases between the two ends. The CDR3 DNA follows: TGCAGCGCTCAGACCGAGACCTATGGCTACACCTTC. As protein: CSAQTETYGYTF.

J is TRBJ2-4 and V is TRBV15, with D possibly being TRBD1 (6 bases). CDR1 is LNHNV and CDR2 is YYDKDF in the germline V gene (reference sequence). The CDR3 totals 16 residues. Trimming removed 0 bases at V and 8 bases at J, with 17 bases between. CDR3 nucleotides: TGTGCCACCAGCAGAGATGCTCGGGCAGGGGTGGACATTCAGTACTTC. Its translation: CATSRDARAGVDIQYF.

A few counts support this clonotype. This rearrangement joins TRBV4-3 to TRBJ2-5; D not resolved. From germline, CDR1 is LGHNA and CDR2 YSLEER. V lost 1 base to trimming and J lost 0 bases, with 6 bases between them. This CDR3 comprises 14 residues. The CDR3 nucleotides are TGCGCCAGCAGCCAAGGCACGAACCAAGAGACCCAGTACTTC. Its protein is CASSQGTNQETQYF.

The chain is built from TRBV27 and TRBJ2-7; TRBD2 agrees at 7 bases. Germline V gene lookup returns CDR1 MNHEY and CDR2 SMNVEV (reference sequence). Losses at the gene ends were 2 bases for V and 4 bases for J; bases not matched to a gene: 5. The CDR3 contains 14 residues. The CDR3 region is CASSLEPRGYEQYF. The CDR3 DNA sequence: TGTGCCAGCAGTTTAGAGCCGCGGGGGTACGAGCAGTACTTC.

The DNA for the CDR3 is TGTGCCAGGACCCTAACAGGGGGCGCAGACTATGGCTACACCTTC. Protein: CARTLTGGADYGYTF. This chain uses TRBV7-6 with TRBJ1-2, with TRBD1 identical over 9 bases. The CDR3 is made up of 15 amino acids. The V gene end was trimmed by 9 bases and the J gene end by 3 bases; junction bases not matched to a gene: 11. Germline values: CDR1 SGHVS, CDR2 FNYEAQ.

The chain recombines TRBV19 with TRBJ2-7; D is possibly TRBD2 (5 bases). The germline V gene encodes CDR1 LNHDA and CDR2 SQIVND (reference sequence). The CDR3 has 15 residues. Trimming shortened V by 1 base and J by 7 bases, and 17 bases separated the two germline ends. CDR3 in amino acids: CASSIVTGRYNEQYF. In DNA form, the CDR3 reads TGTGCCAGTAGTATAGTCACGGGAAGATACAATGAGCAGTACTTC.

CDR3 loop: CASKVGGVTNEQYF. The CDR3 bases are TGTGCCAGCAAAGTAGGGGGGGTAACTAACGAGCAGTACTTC. J is TRBJ2-7 and V is TRBV13; D is possibly TRBD2 (7 bases). CDR1 is PRHDT, CDR2 FYEKMQ, per germline (reference sequence). Trimming removed 7 bases at V and 5 bases at J, with 18 bases between. This CDR3 spans 14 amino acids.

The V and J genes are TRBV6-5 and TRBJ2-3; D gene uncertain. The length of the CDR3 is 14 residues. Germline V CDR1 and CDR2: MNHEY, SVGAGI. V was clipped by 5 bases and J by 4 bases, with 13 bases between them. CDR3 DNA sequence: TGTGCCAGCAGTCGCCCGGTATCCCCAGATACGCAGTATTTT. It yields the protein CASSRPVSPDTQYF.

This clonotype was seen a handful of times. The gene calls are TRBV28 and TRBJ2-5; D not resolved. V lost 6 bases, J lost 5 bases, and 7 bases lay in between. The CDR3 is 11 amino acids. The V gene's germline CDR1 is MDHEN and CDR2 SYDVKM. As DNA, the CDR3 is TGTGCCAGCAGGACGAGGGAGACCCAGTACTTC. The encoded protein is CASRTRETQYF.

At least ten counts were recorded for this clonotype. The V gene is TRBV24-1, the J gene TRBJ2-3; D uncertain. V lost 9 bases to trimming and J lost 0 bases, with 12 bases between them. Germline V CDR1 and CDR2: KGHDR, SFDVKD. The CDR3 is 14 amino acids. The CDR3: CATQDATSTDTQYF. The CDR3 nucleotides are TGTGCCACCCAGGACGCTACTAGCACAGATACGCAGTATTTT.

This clonotype has a handful of counts. The DNA of the CDR3 is TGCAGCGTTGTTTTTAGCGGGTCCGGGGAGCAGTACTTC. This translates into CSVVFSGSGEQYF. The V call is TRBV29-1, the J call TRBJ2-7, with 7 bases that match TRBD2. Trimming cost V 4 bases and J 7 bases; bases outside gene matches: 10. The germline V gene has CDR1 SQVTM and CDR2 ANQGSEA. This CDR3 contains 13 residues.